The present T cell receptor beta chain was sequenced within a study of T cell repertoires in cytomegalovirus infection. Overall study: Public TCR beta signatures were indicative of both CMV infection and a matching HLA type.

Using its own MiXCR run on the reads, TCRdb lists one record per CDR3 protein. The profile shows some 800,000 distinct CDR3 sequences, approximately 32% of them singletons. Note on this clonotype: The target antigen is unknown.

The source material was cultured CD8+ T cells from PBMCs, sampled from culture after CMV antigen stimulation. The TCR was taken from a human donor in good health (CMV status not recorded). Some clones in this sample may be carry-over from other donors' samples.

The DNA of the CDR3 is TGCAGCGCGGGTTGGGGAAAGACCCAGTACTTC. It yields the protein CSAGWGKTQYF. The chain uses TRBV29-1 and TRBJ2-5, with D unclear. CDR1 SQVTM and CDR2 ANQGSEA come from the germline V gene. V shed 7 bases and J shed 6 bases, with 12 bases lying between them. The CDR3 is 11 amino acids. Together with reference TRBV29-1 and TRBJ2-5, the CDR3 gives the full variable domain: SAVISQKPSRDICQRGTSLTIQCQVDSQVTMMFWYRQQPGQSLTLIATANQGSEATYESGFVIDKFPISRPNLTFSTLTVSNMSPEDSSIYLCSAGWGKTQYFGPGTRLLVL.